The 29 T cell receptor beta chains below all came from one sample that was sequenced in a study of T cell responses to AZD1222 COVID-19 vaccine. Data came from immunoSEQ multiplex PCR; TCRdb stores just in-frame clones and leaves some out. The sample consists of more than 90,000 clones, more than 85% of them appearing once. The sample consisted of peripheral blood, taken on day 0 of AZD1222 vaccination. Receptors were obtained from an adult in good health.

The rearrangement links TRBV5-4 to TRBJ2-3, with a weak D call TRBD2 (5 bases). This CDR3 is 14 amino acids long. Trimming shortened V by 4 bases and J by 2 bases, and 11 bases separated the two germline ends. Per the germline V gene, CDR1 is SGHNT and CDR2 is YYREEE (reference sequence). CDR3 protein: CASSPGGLTDTQYF. CDR3 DNA: TGTGCCAGCAGCCCCGGCGGACTCACAGATACGCAGTATTTT.

V is TRBV11-3 and J is TRBJ2-1; possibly TRBD1 for D (5 bases). Germline CDR1 SGHNT, CDR2 YENEEA. The CDR3 covers 16 residues. Deletions cut 3 bases from V and 8 bases from J, with 20 bases between. The chain's CDR3 is CASSFRGTDRLDEQFF. CDR3 nucleotide sequence: TGTGCCAGCAGCTTTAGGGGAACTGACCGCTTGGATGAGCAGTTCTTC.

This clone occurred a few times. This chain uses TRBV5-6 with TRBJ1-5; D unclear. CDR1 is SGHDT, CDR2 YYEEEE, per germline. The CDR3 is 13 amino acids. V lost 0 bases, J lost 4 bases, and 5 bases lay in between. In DNA form, the CDR3 reads TGTGCCAGCAGCTTGGGCAGAAATCAGCCCCAGCATTTT. Protein: CASSLGRNQPQHF.

This rearrangement joins TRBV7-9 to TRBJ2-7; 12 bases are shared with TRBD1. Losses at the gene ends were 4 bases for V and 5 bases for J; bases not matched to a gene: 9. The CDR3 sequence is 16 residues long. Germline V CDR1 and CDR2: SEHNR, FQNEAQ (reference sequence). CDR3 DNA sequence: TGTGCCAGCAGCTCCCTGGGACAGGGGGCTGGGAACGAGCAGTACTTC. Residues: CASSSLGQGAGNEQYF.

This clone was seen only a few times. The chain joins TRBV7-8 to TRBJ2-7, with D maybe TRBD2 (6 bases). CDR3 length equals 14 residues. Trimming removed 5 bases at V and 4 bases at J, with 15 bases between. The germline V gene encodes CDR1 SGHVS and CDR2 FQNEAQ. This CDR3 is CASSPGTGWYEQYF. The CDR3 DNA follows: TGTGCCAGCAGCCCCGGGACTGGCTGGTACGAGCAGTACTTC. Full variable domain (outside the CDR3, taken from reference TRBV7-8 and TRBJ2-7): GAGVSQSPRYKVAKRGQDVALRCDPISGHVSLFWYQQALGQGPEFLTYFQNEAQLDKSGLPSDRFFAERPEGSVSTLKIQRTQQEDSAVYLCASSPGTGWYEQYFGPGTRLTVT.

The chain joins TRBV7-2 to TRBJ2-1; possible D gene TRBD2, 5 bases. The CDR3 contains 12 residues. The V and J ends lost 5 bases and 8 bases respectively, with 10 bases between them. The germline gives CDR1 SGHTA, CDR2 FQGNSA. Here the CDR3 DNA reads TGTGCCAGCAGCGTCCTGAGGGATGAGCAGTTCTTC. This translates into CASSVLRDEQFF.

This clone was counted a few times. The rearrangement uses TRBV10-1 and TRBJ2-7; D gene unclear. Deletions cut 0 bases from V and 7 bases from J, with 28 bases between. The germline CDR1 and CDR2 sequences are WNHNN and SYGVQD (reference sequence). The CDR3 extends over 19 amino acids. The CDR3 coding sequence is TGCGCCAGCAGTGAGTCCCCCGATTTGGCCCTCACCCCCTCTGGGGAGCAGTACTTC. Protein sequence: CASSESPDLALTPSGEQYF.

J is TRBJ1-5 and V is TRBV7-4; the D is unclear. The CDR3 consists of 15 residues. V was cut by 7 bases and J by 2 bases, with 15 bases left in between. The germline V gene has CDR1 SGHVT and CDR2 SQSDAQ. The CDR3 region has the DNA TGTGCCAGCACCCTACAACACGGTGGCAATCAGCCCCAGCATTTT. This encodes CASTLQHGGNQPQHF.

The J gene is TRBJ2-7, the V gene TRBV27; 8 nucleotides align to TRBD1. The CDR3 runs 18 residues. Germline trimming cut 3 bases from V and 0 bases from J; bases unmatched to any gene: 13. CDR1 and CDR2 (germline): MNHEY, SMNVEV (reference sequence). CDR3 in amino acids: CASSFLAPGTGSSYEQYF. CDR3 DNA: TGTGCCAGCAGTTTCTTAGCCCCCGGGACAGGATCCTCCTACGAGCAGTACTTC.

This rearrangement joins TRBV6-5 to TRBJ2-7; a possible D gene is TRBD1 (6 bases). V lost 6 bases, J lost 2 bases, and 14 bases lay in between. This CDR3 comprises 14 residues. Germline V gives CDR1 MNHEY, CDR2 SVGAGI. The CDR3 nucleotides are TGTGCCAGCAGCCGGGACACTTACGCCTACGAGCAGTACTTC. Translated, it gives CASSRDTYAYEQYF.

The rearrangement links TRBV11-2 to TRBJ1-2; the D gene is possibly TRBD1 (5 bases). This CDR3 has 13 residues. Germline CDR1 is SGHAT and CDR2 is FQNNGV. Trimming took off 1 base at V and 6 bases at J, with 9 bases between the two ends. CDR3 sequence reads: CASSLGVGDGYTF. For the CDR3, the DNA is TGTGCCAGCAGCTTAGGGGTAGGGGATGGCTACACCTTC.

The gene calls are TRBV11-2 and TRBJ2-1; D perhaps matches TRBD2 (6 bases). Germline CDR1 and CDR2: SGHAT and FQNNGV. The CDR3 is made up of 16 amino acids. Deletions cut 1 base from V and 1 base from J, with 11 bases between. CDR3 DNA: TGTGCCAGCAGCTTAGGGAGGGGTACGTCCTACAATGAGCAGTTCTTC. Translated, it gives CASSLGRGTSYNEQFF. Drawing the rest from reference TRBV11-2 and TRBJ2-1, the complete variable domain is EAGVAQSPRYKIIEKRQSVAFWCNPISGHATLYWYQQILGQGPKLLIQFQNNGVVDDSQLPKDRFSAERLKGVDSTLKIQPAKLEDSAVYLCASSLGRGTSYNEQFFGPGTRLTVL.

The count of this clone is one. The chain has TRBV28 and TRBJ2-7; D is tentatively TRBD1 or TRBD2 (5 bases each). This CDR3 region has 14 residues. Per the germline V gene, CDR1 is MDHEN and CDR2 is SYDVKM. With 5 bases removed from V and 2 bases from J, the gap between germline ends came to 13 bases. For the CDR3, the DNA is TGTGCCAGCAGTCCCCCGGGACCGCCCTACGAGCAGTACTTC. Translated, it gives CASSPPGPPYEQYF.

The rearrangement joins TRBV3-1 (or the pseudogene TRBV3-2) to TRBJ2-7; weak D call: TRBD2 (6 bases). V was trimmed by 4 bases and J by 4 bases, leaving 11 bases between them. Germline assignment: CDR1 LGHDT and CDR2 YNNKEL (reference sequence). CDR3 length: 13 residues. CDR3 nucleotide sequence: TGTGCCAGCAGCCTTAATAGCGGATACGAGCAGTACTTC. It encodes CASSLNSGYEQYF.

This clone was picked up one time. V usage is TRBV28 and J usage is TRBJ1-2; no reliable D call. Germline V lookup: CDR1 MDHEN, CDR2 SYDVKM. V was shortened by 1 base and J by 8 bases, with 17 bases between the two germline ends. The CDR3 loop spans 15 amino acids. In nucleotides, the CDR3 is TGTGCCAGCAGTTTATTGGGGTCAGGCTCAGGAGGCTACACCTTC. This encodes CASSLLGSGSGGYTF.

The V call is TRBV7-8, the J call TRBJ2-1; D possibly uses TRBD1 or TRBD2 (6 bases each). Germline lookup yields CDR1 SGHVS and CDR2 FQNEAQ. The CDR3 is 14 residues long. The ends were cut back, 3 bases at V and 8 bases at J, with 14 bases in the middle. CDR3 region: CASSLRDTQHEQFF. The DNA for the CDR3 is TGTGCCAGCAGCTTGCGGGACACACAACATGAGCAGTTCTTC.

V usage is TRBV30 and J usage is TRBJ1-2; D is unresolved. Deletions cut 0 bases from V and 2 bases from J, with 10 bases between. CDR1 GTSNPN and CDR2 SVGIG come from the germline V gene (reference sequence). The CDR3 covers 14 residues. Here the CDR3 DNA reads TGTGCCTGGAGTGTAGGCGCGGAGAACTATGGCTACACCTTC. It is translated as CAWSVGAENYGYTF.

This clone was seen a single time. The V and J genes are TRBV7-2 and TRBJ2-7; possible D gene TRBD2, 6 bases. Deletions cut 5 bases from V and 6 bases from J, with 23 bases between. There are 16 residues in the CDR3. Germline CDR1 and CDR2: SGHTA and FQGNSA. The CDR3 region is CASSQGLRAGLAEQYF. For the CDR3, the DNA is TGTGCCAGCAGCCAGGGACTGAGGGCGGGACTTGCCGAGCAGTACTTC. Full variable domain (rest looked up from reference TRBV7-2 and TRBJ2-7): GAGVSQSPSNKVTEKGKDVELRCDPISGHTALYWYRQSLGQGLEFLIYFQGNSAPDKSGLPSDRFSAERTGGSVSTLTIQRTQQEDSAVYLCASSQGLRAGLAEQYFGPGTRLTVT.

The J gene is TRBJ2-7, the V gene TRBV6-2 or TRBV6-3; 8 nucleotides match TRBD2. V gave up 2 bases and J gave up 3 bases; unmatched junction bases: 12. This CDR3 spans 17 amino acids. The germline V gene encodes CDR1 MNHEY and CDR2 SVGEGT. CDR3: CASSYQPQASGYYEQYF. The CDR3 DNA follows: TGTGCCAGCAGTTACCAACCGCAGGCTAGCGGGTACTACGAGCAGTACTTC.

The rearrangement joins TRBV19 to TRBJ2-5; 13 bases align to TRBD2. This CDR3 region has 16 residues. V lost 4 bases to trimming and J lost 5 bases; unmatched junction nucleotides: 7. The germline CDR1 and CDR2 sequences are LNHDA and SQIVND (reference sequence). As DNA, the CDR3 is TGTGCCAGTAGTAGGACTAGCGGGAGTTTGGTCGAGACCCAGTACTTC. Its translation is CASSRTSGSLVETQYF. Combining the CDR3 with reference TRBV19 and TRBJ2-5 gives the whole variable domain DGGITQSPKYLFRKEGQNVTLSCEQNLNHDAMYWYRQDPGQGLRLIYYSQIVNDFQKGDIAEGYSVSREKKESFPLTVTSAQKNPTAFYLCASSRTSGSLVETQYFGPGTRLLVL.

The CDR3 DNA follows: TGTGCCTGGATTCGGGACAGCGACACTGAAGCTTTCTTT. It encodes CAWIRDSDTEAFF. The J gene is TRBJ1-1, the V gene TRBV30; 7 bases fit TRBD1. V was clipped by 4 bases and J by 3 bases; unmatched bases: 5. Germline V gives CDR1 GTSNPN, CDR2 SVGIG (reference sequence). The CDR3 runs to 13 residues.

This clone appeared a single time. The gene calls are TRBV18 and TRBJ2-7; 8 bases agree with TRBD2. Germline V gives CDR1 KGHSH, CDR2 LQKENI. Trimming at V came to 3 bases and at J to 0 bases, leaving 7 bases not matched to a gene. The length of the CDR3 is 16 residues. The CDR3 spells CASSPSGSSLSYEQYF. The CDR3 DNA follows: TGTGCCAGCTCACCCAGCGGGAGTTCCCTCTCCTACGAGCAGTACTTC.

This clone has just one count. The chain joins TRBV5-1 to TRBJ2-2; 8 bases are shared with TRBD2. V was pared by 0 bases and J by 4 bases, with 2 bases of the junction left unmatched. The germline V gene encodes CDR1 SGHRS and CDR2 YFSETQ. The CDR3 consists of 15 residues. The DNA of the CDR3 is TGCGCCAGCAGCTTGGTTACTAGCGGCACCGGGGAGCTGTTTTTT. Translation: CASSLVTSGTGELFF.

The V call is TRBV24-1, the J call TRBJ2-1, with 9 bases aligning to TRBD1. The germline V gene encodes CDR1 KGHDR and CDR2 SFDVKD. CDR3 length equals 15 residues. The J segment lost 8 bases and the V segment lost 3 bases, leaving 7 bases of the junction unmatched. CDR3 coding DNA: TGTGCCACCAGTGATGCGGGACAGGGTCGGGATGAGCAGTTCTTC. It encodes CATSDAGQGRDEQFF.

V is TRBV18 and J is TRBJ1-2; D perhaps matches TRBD1 (6 bases). This CDR3 is 13 amino acids long. The V and J ends lost 9 bases and 3 bases respectively, with 14 bases between them. Germline V gene data show CDR1 as KGHSH and CDR2 as LQKENI. This CDR3 is CASTMGADYGYTF. CDR3 nucleotides: TGTGCCAGTACGATGGGGGCTGACTATGGCTACACCTTC.

The chain employs TRBV5-5 and TRBJ1-2; 9 bases agree with TRBD1. CDR1 SGHKS and CDR2 YYEKEE come from the germline V gene (reference sequence). CDR3 length: 15 amino acids. V trimming: 4 bases; J trimming: 0 bases; junction bases outside the gene matches: 4. The CDR3 region is CASSPGTGSNYGYTF. CDR3 DNA sequence: TGTGCCAGCAGCCCCGGGACAGGGTCTAACTATGGCTACACCTTC.

The chain carries TRBV10-2 and TRBJ2-2; the match to TRBD2 covers 7 bases. V was pared by 5 bases and J by 5 bases, with 8 bases of the junction left unmatched. CDR1 and CDR2 from the germline V gene are WSHSY and SAAADI. The CDR3 consists of 15 residues. CDR3 coding DNA: TGCGCCAGCAGTCCCAGCGGGATGAGTACCGGGGAGCTGTTTTTT. Amino acids: CASSPSGMSTGELFF.

The CDR3 DNA is TGCGCCAGCAGGGGCAGGGGGTTAGATACGCAGTATTTT. Its translation: CASRGRGLDTQYF. The chain combines TRBV5-1 with TRBJ2-3, with 7 bases matching TRBD1. This CDR3 is built from 13 residues. Germline trimming cut 5 bases from V and 5 bases from J; bases unmatched to any gene: 5. Germline CDR1 is SGHRS and CDR2 is YFSETQ.

The chain combines TRBV10-1 with TRBJ2-1; unclear D gene. The germline gives CDR1 WNHNN, CDR2 SYGVQD (reference sequence). V gave up 0 bases and J gave up 6 bases, with 6 bases separating them. The CDR3 is 13 residues long. The CDR3 loop reads CASSESFSNEQFF. The CDR3 DNA follows: TGCGCCAGCAGTGAGTCGTTCTCCAATGAGCAGTTCTTC.